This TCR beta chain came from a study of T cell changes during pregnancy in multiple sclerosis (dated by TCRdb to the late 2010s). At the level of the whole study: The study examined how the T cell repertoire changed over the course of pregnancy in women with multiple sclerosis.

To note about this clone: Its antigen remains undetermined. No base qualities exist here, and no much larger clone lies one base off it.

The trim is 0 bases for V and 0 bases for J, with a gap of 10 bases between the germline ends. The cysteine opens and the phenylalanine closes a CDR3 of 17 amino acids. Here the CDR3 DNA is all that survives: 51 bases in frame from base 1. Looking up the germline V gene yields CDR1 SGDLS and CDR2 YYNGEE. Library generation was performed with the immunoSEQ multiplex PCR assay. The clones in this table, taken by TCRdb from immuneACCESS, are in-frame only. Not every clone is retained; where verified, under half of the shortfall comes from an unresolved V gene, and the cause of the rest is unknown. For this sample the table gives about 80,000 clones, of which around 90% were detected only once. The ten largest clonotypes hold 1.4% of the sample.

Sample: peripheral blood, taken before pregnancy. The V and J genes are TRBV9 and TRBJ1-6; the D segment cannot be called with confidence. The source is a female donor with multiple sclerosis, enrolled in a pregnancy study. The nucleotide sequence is TGTGCCAGCAGCGTAGGGGTAGCCAGCTCCTATAATTCACCCCTCCACTTT. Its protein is CASSVGVASSYNSPLHF.